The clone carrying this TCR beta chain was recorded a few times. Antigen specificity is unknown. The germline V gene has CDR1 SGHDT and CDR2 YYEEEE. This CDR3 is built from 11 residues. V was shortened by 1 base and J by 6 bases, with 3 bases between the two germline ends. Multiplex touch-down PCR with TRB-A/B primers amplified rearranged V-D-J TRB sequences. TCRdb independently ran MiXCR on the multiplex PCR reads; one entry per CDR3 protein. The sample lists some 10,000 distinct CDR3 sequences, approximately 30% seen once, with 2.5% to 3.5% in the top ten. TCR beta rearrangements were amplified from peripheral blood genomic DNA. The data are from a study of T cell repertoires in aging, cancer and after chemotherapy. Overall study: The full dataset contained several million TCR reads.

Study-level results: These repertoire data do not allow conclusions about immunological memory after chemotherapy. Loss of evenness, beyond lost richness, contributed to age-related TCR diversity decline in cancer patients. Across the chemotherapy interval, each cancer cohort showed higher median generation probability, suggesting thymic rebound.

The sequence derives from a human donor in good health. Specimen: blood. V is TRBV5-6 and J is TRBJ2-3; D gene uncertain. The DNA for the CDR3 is TGTGCCAGCAGCTTGCGTGATACGCAGTATTTT. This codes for CASSLRDTQYF.